The present TCR beta chain was sequenced within a study of CD4+ T cells in melanoma. Assay: immunoSEQ multiplex PCR; the TCRdb copy retains only in-frame clones and omits some. The sample carries under 11,000 clones, around 62% recorded once. The V and J ends lost 6 bases and 3 bases, in that order; junction bases with no gene match: 7. The CDR3 totals 14 residues. The V gene's germline CDR1 is LNHDA and CDR2 SQIVND (reference sequence). Regarding the study as a whole: Neoantigen-specific CD4+ T cells in melanoma reportedly had diverse differentiation states. A reported correlation linked neoantigen-specific CD4+ T cells to CD8+, macrophage and B cell function.

This clone was counted a single time. Its antigen is undetermined. The TCR originated in a human donor with melanoma. The chain uses TRBV19 and TRBJ1-2; 7 bases match TRBD1. The sequencing input was cells from a culture (not recorded whether cultured in vitro). CDR3 amino acids: CASRSQGFDYGYTF. The CDR3 DNA follows: TGTGCCAGTAGATCACAGGGGTTTGACTATGGCTACACCTTC.